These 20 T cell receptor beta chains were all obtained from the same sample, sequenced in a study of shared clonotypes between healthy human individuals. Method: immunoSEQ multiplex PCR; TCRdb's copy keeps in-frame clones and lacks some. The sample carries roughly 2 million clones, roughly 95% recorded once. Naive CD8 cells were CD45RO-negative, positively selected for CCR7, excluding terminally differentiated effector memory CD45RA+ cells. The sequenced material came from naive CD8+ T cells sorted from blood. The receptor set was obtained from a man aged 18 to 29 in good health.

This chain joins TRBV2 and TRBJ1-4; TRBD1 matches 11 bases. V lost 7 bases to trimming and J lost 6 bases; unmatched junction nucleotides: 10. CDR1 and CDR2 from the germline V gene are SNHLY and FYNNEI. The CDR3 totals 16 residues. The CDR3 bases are TGTGCCAGCAAATTAGGACAGGGGGCGGGGGATGAAAAACTGTTTTTT. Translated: CASKLGQGAGDEKLFF.

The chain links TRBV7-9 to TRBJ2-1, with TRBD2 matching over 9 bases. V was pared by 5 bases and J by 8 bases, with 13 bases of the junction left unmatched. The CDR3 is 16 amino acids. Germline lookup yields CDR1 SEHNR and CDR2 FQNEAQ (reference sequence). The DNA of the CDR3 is TGTGCCAGCAGCCCGATTAGCGGGAGCATACAATATGAGCAGTTCTTC. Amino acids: CASSPISGSIQYEQFF.

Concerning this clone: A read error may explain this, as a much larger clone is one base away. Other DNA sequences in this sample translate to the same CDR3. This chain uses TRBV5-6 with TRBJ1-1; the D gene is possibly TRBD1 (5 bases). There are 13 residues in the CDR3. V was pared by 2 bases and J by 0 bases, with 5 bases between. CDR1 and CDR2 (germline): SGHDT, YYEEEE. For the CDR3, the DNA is TGTGCCAGCAGCTTAGGGGTGAACACTGAAGCTTTCTTT. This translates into CASSLGVNTEAFF.

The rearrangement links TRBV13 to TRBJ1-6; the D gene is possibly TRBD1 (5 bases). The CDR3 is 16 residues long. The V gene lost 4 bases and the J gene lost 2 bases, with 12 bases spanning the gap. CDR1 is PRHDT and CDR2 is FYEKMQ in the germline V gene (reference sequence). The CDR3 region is CASSSHPGAYNSPLHF. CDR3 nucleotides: TGTGCCAGCAGCTCCCACCCGGGGGCCTATAATTCACCCCTCCACTTT.

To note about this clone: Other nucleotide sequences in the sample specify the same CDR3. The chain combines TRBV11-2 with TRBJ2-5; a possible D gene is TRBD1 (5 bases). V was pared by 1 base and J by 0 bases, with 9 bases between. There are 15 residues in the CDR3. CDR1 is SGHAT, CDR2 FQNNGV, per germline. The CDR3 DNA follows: TGTGCCAGCAGCTTAGGTGCAGGGTACCAAGAGACCCAGTACTTC. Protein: CASSLGAGYQETQYF.

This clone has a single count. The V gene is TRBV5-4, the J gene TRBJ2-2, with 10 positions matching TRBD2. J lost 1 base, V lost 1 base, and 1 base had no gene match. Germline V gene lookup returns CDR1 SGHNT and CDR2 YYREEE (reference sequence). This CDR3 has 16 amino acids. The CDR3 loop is CASSLTSGKNTGELFF. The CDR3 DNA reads TGTGCCAGCAGCTTGACTAGCGGGAAGAACACCGGGGAGCTGTTTTTT. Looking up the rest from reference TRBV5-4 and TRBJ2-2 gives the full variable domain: ETGVTQSPTHLIKTRGQQVTLRCSSQSGHNTVSWYQQALGQGPQFIFQYYREEENGRGNFPPRFSGLQFPNYSSELNVNALELDDSALYLCASSLTSGKNTGELFFGEGSRLTVL.

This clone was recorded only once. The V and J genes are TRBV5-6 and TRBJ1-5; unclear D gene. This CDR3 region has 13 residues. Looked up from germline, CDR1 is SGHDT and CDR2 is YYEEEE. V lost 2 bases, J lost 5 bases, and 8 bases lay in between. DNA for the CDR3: TGTGCCAGCAGCTTTGACCGGGATCAGCCCCAGCATTTT. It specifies CASSFDRDQPQHF.

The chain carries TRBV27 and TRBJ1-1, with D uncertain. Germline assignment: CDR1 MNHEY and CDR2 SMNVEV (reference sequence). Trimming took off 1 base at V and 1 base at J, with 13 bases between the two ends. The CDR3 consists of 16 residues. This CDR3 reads CASSLFVGVGNTEAFF. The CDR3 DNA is TGTGCCAGCAGTTTATTTGTCGGGGTCGGGAACACTGAAGCTTTCTTT.

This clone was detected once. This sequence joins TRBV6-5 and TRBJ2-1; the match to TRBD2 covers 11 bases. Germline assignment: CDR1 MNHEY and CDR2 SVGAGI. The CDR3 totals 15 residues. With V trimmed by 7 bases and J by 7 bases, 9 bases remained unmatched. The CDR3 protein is CASTLLAGEGNEQFF. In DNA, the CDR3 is TGTGCCAGCACCCTACTAGCGGGAGAAGGTAATGAGCAGTTCTTC.

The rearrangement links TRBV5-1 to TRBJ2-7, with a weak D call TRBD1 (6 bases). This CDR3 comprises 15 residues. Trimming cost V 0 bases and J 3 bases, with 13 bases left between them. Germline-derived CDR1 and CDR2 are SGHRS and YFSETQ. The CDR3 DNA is TGCGCCAGCAGCTTGGTGCCAGGGGAAGGCTACGAGCAGTACTTC. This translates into CASSLVPGEGYEQYF.

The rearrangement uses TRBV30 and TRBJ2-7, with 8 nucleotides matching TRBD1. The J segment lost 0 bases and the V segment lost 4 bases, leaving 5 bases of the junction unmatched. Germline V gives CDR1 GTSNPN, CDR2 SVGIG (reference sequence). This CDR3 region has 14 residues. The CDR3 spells CAWMDRANSYEQYF. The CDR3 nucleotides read TGTGCCTGGATGGACAGGGCAAACTCCTACGAGCAGTACTTC.

The CDR3 nucleotides are TGTGCCAGCAGTGAAGCGGGACAGGGGGACTATGGCTACACCTTC. It is translated as CASSEAGQGDYGYTF. V usage is TRBV6-1 and J usage is TRBJ1-2, with TRBD1 matching 11 bases. After removal of 0 bases from V and 3 bases from J, the junction contained 0 bases not matched to a gene. This CDR3 is 15 amino acids long. Germline V gene sequence: CDR1 MNHNS, CDR2 SASEGT.

The CDR3 DNA follows: TGTGCCAGCAGCCAAGGAGCGGGGAGCACCGGGGAGCTGTTTTTT. Translating it yields CASSQGAGSTGELFF. The rearrangement uses TRBV4-2 and TRBJ2-2, with 7 bases lining up with TRBD2. J lost 4 bases, V lost 1 base, and 3 bases had no gene match. The CDR3 is 15 residues long. Looked up from germline, CDR1 is LGHNA and CDR2 is YNFKEQ.

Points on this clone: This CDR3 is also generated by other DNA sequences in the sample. CDR3 amino acids: CASSVRDSNQPQHF. CDR3 nucleotide sequence: TGTGCCAGTAGTGTCAGAGATAGCAATCAGCCCCAGCATTTT. The rearrangement uses TRBV19 and TRBJ1-5; D unresolved. This CDR3 spans 14 amino acids. Germline V lookup: CDR1 LNHDA, CDR2 SQIVND (reference sequence). Between the trimmed V and J ends, which lost 5 bases and 0 bases, there was a span of 8 bases.

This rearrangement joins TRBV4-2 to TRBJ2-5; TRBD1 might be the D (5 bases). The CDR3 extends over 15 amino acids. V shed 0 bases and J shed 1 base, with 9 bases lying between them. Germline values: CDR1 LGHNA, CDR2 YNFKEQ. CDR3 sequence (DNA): TGTGCCAGCAGCCAAGAGGCACAGGTCCAAGAGACCCAGTACTTC. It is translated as CASSQEAQVQETQYF.

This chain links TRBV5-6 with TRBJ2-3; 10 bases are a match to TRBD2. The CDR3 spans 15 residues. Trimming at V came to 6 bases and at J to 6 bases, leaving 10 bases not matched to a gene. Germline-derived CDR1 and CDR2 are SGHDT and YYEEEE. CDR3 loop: CASKLYSGGRDTQYF. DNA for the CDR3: TGTGCCAGCAAACTTTATAGCGGGGGGCGTGATACGCAGTATTTT. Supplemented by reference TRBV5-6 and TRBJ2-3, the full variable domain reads DAGVTQSPTHLIKTRGQQVTLRCSPKSGHDTVSWYQQALGQGPQFIFQYYEEEERQRGNFPDRFSGHQFPNYSSELNVNALLLGDSALYLCASKLYSGGRDTQYFGPGTRLTVL.

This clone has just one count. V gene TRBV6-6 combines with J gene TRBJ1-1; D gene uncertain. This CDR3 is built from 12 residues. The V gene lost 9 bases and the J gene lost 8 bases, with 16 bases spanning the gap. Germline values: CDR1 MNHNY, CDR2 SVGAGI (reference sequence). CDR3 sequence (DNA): TGTGCCAGTGGAGATTGGGCGGGGGAAGCTTTCTTT. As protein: CASGDWAGEAFF.

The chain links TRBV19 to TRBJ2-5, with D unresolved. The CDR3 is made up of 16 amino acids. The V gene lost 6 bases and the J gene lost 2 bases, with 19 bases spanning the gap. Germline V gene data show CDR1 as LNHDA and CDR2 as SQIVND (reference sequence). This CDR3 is CASSPSGKGIQETQYF. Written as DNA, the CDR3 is TGTGCCAGTAGCCCCTCTGGAAAGGGAATACAAGAGACCCAGTACTTC.

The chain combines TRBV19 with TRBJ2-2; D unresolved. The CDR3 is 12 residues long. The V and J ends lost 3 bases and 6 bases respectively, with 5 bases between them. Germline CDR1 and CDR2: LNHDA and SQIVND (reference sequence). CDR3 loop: CASSMAAGELFF. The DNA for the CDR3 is TGTGCCAGTAGTATGGCAGCCGGGGAGCTGTTTTTT.

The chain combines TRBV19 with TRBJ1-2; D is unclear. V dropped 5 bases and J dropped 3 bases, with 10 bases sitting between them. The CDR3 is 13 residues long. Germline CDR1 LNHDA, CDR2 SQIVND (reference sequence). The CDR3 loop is CASSPEPDYGYTF. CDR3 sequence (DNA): TGTGCCAGTAGTCCGGAACCGGACTATGGCTACACCTTC.